What follows is one TCR beta chain and its context. The antigen it binds to is not known. Base-call qualities are not available, and no considerably larger clone is one nucleotide away. This sample stems from a study of CD8 T cells in ankylosing spondylitis (dated by TCRdb to the late 2010s). The study in broad terms: To find TCR variants linked to disease, the study profiled T cell receptor beta repertoires in ankylosing spondylitis patients and healthy donors. The whole study cohort included over a hundred healthy donors and under 30 ankylosing spondylitis patients. Peripheral blood was sampled, and synovial fluid was also collected from ankylosing spondylitis patients. Overall study results and their limits: Significant enrichment of the disease-linked clones was reported in matched synovial fluid samples from ankylosing spondylitis patients. A CD8+ phenotype was shown by the disease-linked clones, which were found at relatively low frequencies in peripheral blood. A TCR beta motif of several highly homologous amino acid variants appeared characteristic of blood from ankylosing spondylitis patients. Some motif variants had previously been reported in the synovial fluid and blood of reactive arthritis patients, which suggests shared mechanisms of disease initiation.

The run used an Illumina HiSeq 2500. Quantitative 5'-RACE with molecular barcodes was used to prepare TCR beta libraries. The authors' analysis ran thus. A new computational method based on a probabilistic model of VDJ rearrangement was used to identify disease-linked TCR variants. TCRdb applied fastp at Q25 and MiXCR to the public reads, then kept only in-frame beta chains. Rows merge per CDR3 protein into single entries with the most common DNA and genes. The V and J calls come from TCRdb's annotation, not from the publication. This sample gives 250,000 to 400,000 distinct CDR3 sequences in total; about 9.9% of them show up just once. The leading ten clones occupy 9.1% of the sample. V is reduced by 6 bases and J by 4 bases, leaving a spacing of 15 bases between them. Via the germline V gene, CDR1 is SNHLY and CDR2 FYNNEI. The CDR3 runs 14 amino acids, cysteine and phenylalanine included. The only DNA kept is the CDR3, 42 bases in frame from the first base.

Specimen: blood, either unsorted or a sorted T cell fraction (not recorded which). The source is a female donor with ankylosing spondylitis or in good health (not recorded which). The chain joins TRBV2 to TRBJ1-1; no D segment can be confidently identified. The CDR3 region: CASSSGSWSTEAFF. The DNA is TGTGCCAGCAGCTCTGGTTCCTGGAGCACTGAAGCTTTCTTT.